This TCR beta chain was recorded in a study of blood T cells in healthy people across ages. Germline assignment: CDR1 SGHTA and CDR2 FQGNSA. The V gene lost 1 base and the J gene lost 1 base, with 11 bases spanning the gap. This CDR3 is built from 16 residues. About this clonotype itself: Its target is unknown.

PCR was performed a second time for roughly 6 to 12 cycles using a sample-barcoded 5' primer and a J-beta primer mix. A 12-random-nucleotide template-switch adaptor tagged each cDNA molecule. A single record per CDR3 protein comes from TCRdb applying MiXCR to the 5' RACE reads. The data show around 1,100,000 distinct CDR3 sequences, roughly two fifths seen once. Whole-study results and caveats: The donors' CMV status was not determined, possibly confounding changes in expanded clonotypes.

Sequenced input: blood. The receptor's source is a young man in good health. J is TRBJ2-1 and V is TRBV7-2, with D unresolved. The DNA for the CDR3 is TGTGCCAGCAGCTTAGGAAAGGGCCCTTCCTACAATGAGCAGTTCTTC. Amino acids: CASSLGKGPSYNEQFF.